This paragraph covers one TCR beta chain sequence. The antigen is not known. Germline CDR1 is SNHLY and CDR2 is FYNNEI. V gave up 6 bases and J gave up 6 bases; unmatched junction bases: 6. The CDR3 extends over 14 amino acids. The data stem from a study of cytomegalovirus exposure and HLA in healthy donors. Study information: Unique TCRs numbering around 85 million, obtained from HLA-typed donors, made up an early data release. Study-wide findings and caveats: Rarity marked most TCR sequences, yet some public TCRs occurred in many donors. Donor immune exposure was known only as CMV serostatus.

It was with 60 Vbeta and 13 Jbeta primers that the PCR ran. Methods used by the authors: Unique TCR beta chains numbered roughly 83 million in a later analysis, with approximately 10 million shared. Sequencing used immunoSEQ multiplex PCR; TCRdb keeps in-frame clones, though not all of them. V, J and clone size are taken as reported in that table, and D and trimming were inferred from the DNA itself. The profile shows roughly 120,000 clones, 75% to 85% of them singletons. The sample consisted of PBMCs. This clonotype was obtained from a man between 40 and 49 years old in good health and CMV-seronegative. The V and J genes are TRBV2 and TRBJ2-4; 9 positions match TRBD1. This CDR3 reads CASSTQGAGNIQYF. CDR3 nucleotide sequence: TGTGCCAGCAGCACACAGGGGGCTGGAAACATTCAGTACTTC.